Sequencing of this T cell receptor (beta chain) was carried out in a study of memory CD4+ T cells and cytomegalovirus serostatus. Overall study: Healthy Belgian adult donors included about nine CMV-positive and 24 CMV-negative people.

This clone was counted a single time. This table comes from immunoSEQ multiplex PCR, and its TCRdb copy is limited to in-frame clones, with some not included. Among some 54,000 clones listed, around four fifths were seen once. The sort gate was single viable CD3+CD4+CD8-CD45RO+ cells for memory CD4+ T cells. V trimming: 4 bases; J trimming: 2 bases; junction bases outside the gene matches: 9. The CDR3 consists of 16 residues. Germline CDR1 is SGHRS and CDR2 is YFSETQ. The chain is built from TRBV5-1 and TRBJ2-3; 8 bases agree with TRBD1. The sample consisted of memory CD4+ T cells from blood. The sequence derives from an adult in good health and CMV-seropositive. The CDR3 here is CASSGTGSTLTDTQYF. DNA of the CDR3: TGCGCCAGCAGCGGGACAGGTTCCACTCTCACAGATACGCAGTATTTT. The full variable domain, in which reference TRBV5-1 and TRBJ2-3 provide the parts outside the CDR3, is KAGVTQTPRYLIKTRGQQVTLSCSPISGHRSVSWYQQTPGQGLQFLFEYFSETQRNKGNFPGRFSGRQFSNSRSEMNVSTLELGDSALYLCASSGTGSTLTDTQYFGPGTRLTVL.